The TCR beta chain under discussion was sequenced for a study of blood T cell repertoires in COVID-19. The CDR3 is made up of 13 amino acids. The V end lost 4 bases, the J end lost 6 bases, and 12 bases lay between the germline ends. Germline values: CDR1 LGHDT, CDR2 YNNKEL (reference sequence). Seattle's cohort entered during active infection and was followed longitudinally. Original handling: For nucleated cells, counts were estimated from reference gene primer amplification. Here immunoSEQ multiplex PCR was the method, and the copy in TCRdb shows in-frame clones only, minus some. V, J and clone size are those of that table, while D and trimming were read from the DNA. This table has approximately 250,000 clones, 86% appearing once.

The receptor was derived from an elderly woman with COVID-19, enrolled during active disease. The J gene is TRBJ1-2, the V gene TRBV3-1 (or the pseudogene TRBV3-2), with D unclear. Material for sequencing was peripheral blood. CDR3 nucleotide sequence: TGTGCCAGCAGCCCTATGAGACGGGATGGCTACACCTTC. Protein product: CASSPMRRDGYTF.